These T cell receptor beta chains were read from a single sample in a study of blood T cell repertoires in COVID-19. Sequenced by immunoSEQ multiplex PCR; TCRdb stores in-frame clones only, minus some. The sample lists roughly 400,000 clones, 85% to 90% occurring once. The sample consisted of PBMCs or T cells enriched from blood (not recorded which). All receptors derive from a woman aged 45-60 years who had recovered from COVID-19. CDR3s include the opening cysteine and the closing phenylalanine or tryptophan. Fields, in order: CDR3 length, D gene, J gene, V gene, CDR3 DNA, CDR3 protein. A D gene is named only where the DNA matches it firmly.

length: 14
D: -
J: TRBJ1-6
V: TRBV9
DNA: TGTGCCAGCAGCGGAAGACAGGCGGATTCACCCCTCCACTTT
CDR3: CASSGRQADSPLHF

length: 17
D: TRBD1
J: TRBJ2-7
V: TRBV5-5
DNA: TGTGCCAGCAGCTTGGGGGACAGGGGTTCGTTCGGGTTCGAGCAGTACTTC
CDR3: CASSLGDRGSFGFEQYF

length: 13
D: -
J: TRBJ2-7
V: TRBV7-2
DNA: TGTGCCAGCAGCTACCCCGGACAGTACGAGCAGTACTTC
CDR3: CASSYPGQYEQYF

length: 19
D: -
J: TRBJ2-6
V: TRBV6-2/TRBV6-3
DNA: TGTGCCAGCAGTTCAACGACGTACAGCTTAGTCTCTGGGGCCAACGTCCTGACTTTC
CDR3: CASSSTTYSLVSGANVLTF

length: 13
D: -
J: TRBJ1-2
V: TRBV6-5
DNA: TGTGCCAGCAGCTCTACAGGGCCGGAGGGCTACACCTTC
CDR3: CASSSTGPEGYTF

length: 15
D: TRBD1
J: TRBJ1-4
V: TRBV11-2
DNA: TGTGCCAGCAGCTTAGTGAGGGCAGGGGCAGGGGGACTGTTTTTT
CDR3: CASSLVRAGAGGLFF

length: 15
D: -
J: TRBJ2-1
V: TRBV5-1
DNA: TGCGCCAGCAGCTTACCCACAAGCTCCTACAATGAGCAGTTCTTC
CDR3: CASSLPTSSYNEQFF

length: 13
D: TRBD2
J: TRBJ2-1
V: TRBV4-2
DNA: TGTGCCAGCAGAGCGGGGGCAGACAATGAGCAGTTCTTC
CDR3: CASRAGADNEQFF

length: 14
D: -
J: TRBJ2-7
V: TRBV18
DNA: TGTGCCAGCTCCCCGGACAGCCTTGCCTACGAGCAGTACTTC
CDR3: CASSPDSLAYEQYF

length: 15
D: -
J: TRBJ1-5
V: TRBV28
DNA: TGTGCCAGCAGTCTTTTACGGACAGGCAATCAGCCCCAGCATTTT
CDR3: CASSLLRTGNQPQHF

length: 15
D: TRBD1
J: TRBJ2-7
V: TRBV13
DNA: TGTGCCAGCAGCACCCAGGACAGGAGCTCCTACGAGCAGTACTTC
CDR3: CASSTQDRSSYEQYF

length: 15
D: TRBD1
J: TRBJ2-7
V: TRBV5-1
DNA: TGCGCCAGCAGCTTAATTCCGGGACAGGGGAACGAGCAGTACTTC
CDR3: CASSLIPGQGNEQYF

length: 16
D: TRBD1
J: TRBJ2-3
V: TRBV5-1
DNA: TGCGCCAGCAGCTCCGGGACAGGGGGGCGTAGAGATACGCAGTATTTT
CDR3: CASSSGTGGRRDTQYF

length: 14
D: -
J: TRBJ1-1
V: TRBV19
DNA: TGTGCCAGTGCTCAGGTAGTACGGGGCACTGAAGCTTTCTTT
CDR3: CASAQVVRGTEAFF